This T cell receptor beta chain came from a study of blood T cell repertoires in COVID-19 (dated by TCRdb to between 2020 and 2021). Notes on the research overall: Samples from collaborators originated in the United States, Italy and Spain and spanned both the acute and convalescent phases of COVID-19. The prospective study material was composed of cDNA or gDNA derived from T cells, B-cell-depleted T cells, or PBMCs. Deeply sampled blood TCRbeta repertoires from subjects exposed to, actively infected with, or recovered from COVID-19 were included in the dataset. The repertoires were released in a freely available public database meant as a resource for research on the immune response to SARS-CoV-2. Samples came from the ongoing ImmuneRACE study (first 160 participants) plus 1,254 subjects from 6 global collaborators. Nearly every sample came with metadata listing a de-identified subject ID, COVID-19 status, age in years and sex. Where HLA class I and class II types were available, the types were taken from metadata supplied by the sample provider, not from assay-based typing. The paper's findings and limits, for the study overall: The amount of clinical and demographic metadata varied by source and participant and was provided uncurated.

The germline V gene (reference sequence) specifies PRHDT as CDR1 and FYEKMQ as CDR2. From the cysteine up to the phenylalanine, the CDR3 has a length of 11 residues. Just CDR3 DNA is preserved here, 33 bases in frame from base 1. A distance of 12 bases separates the germline ends of V and J, which lose 6 bases and 12 bases respectively. The immunoSEQ Assay, a bias-controlled multiplex PCR, was used to amplify TCRbeta CDR3 regions from genomic DNA. Processing in the source paper ran as follows. The number of nucleated cells in each sample was estimated by amplification of reference gene primers within the assay. To quantify the absolute abundance of each unique TCRbeta CDR3 rearrangement, sequence reads were collapsed and filtered. Productive Simpson clonality was computed per sample as the square root of Simpson's diversity index over productive rearrangements. TCRdb re-hosts the immuneACCESS table, in-frame sequences only. Its copies lack some clones; in the studies checked, an unresolved V gene accounts for under half of them, and the cause for the rest is not known. V and J calls and clone size are given by that table; D and trimming were obtained from the DNA. The sample table holds under 250,000 clones, of which more than 70% were seen once. The top ten hold 5% to 6.5% of the sample.

Of note for this clone: Its antigen is not yet known. No base qualities exist here, and no much larger clone lies one base off it.

One collaborating source in Seattle enrolled patients during active infection and followed them longitudinally through the course of disease. The collaborating institutions used their own protocols to collect whole blood in K2EDTA tubes. For TCRbeta analysis, collaborators shipped samples as frozen whole blood, isolated PBMCs, or DNA extracted from either of those sample types. The receptor comes from a woman in her 30s with COVID-19, enrolled during active disease. Specimen: peripheral blood. The receptor chain draws on TRBV13 and TRBJ2-1, with TRBD2 as a weak D call on 6 bases. Read as DNA, the sequence is TGTGCCAGCAGTCTGGGGCGGGGGCAGTTCTTC. Its coded protein is CASSLGRGQFF.